The clone carrying this T cell receptor (beta chain) was seen once. The sample comes from a study of blood T cell repertoires in COVID-19. Libraries were prepared by immunoSEQ multiplex PCR; TCRdb keeps only in-frame clonotypes and omits some of them. The repertoire holds about 280,000 clones, with approximately 83% as singletons. CDR1 SGHAT and CDR2 FQNNGV come from the germline V gene. The CDR3 contains 14 residues. Trimming cost V 1 base and J 4 bases, with 11 bases left between them. Sequences were obtained from peripheral blood. The TCR comes from a woman in her twenties or thirties who had recovered from COVID-19. J is TRBJ2-7 and V is TRBV11-2; D might be TRBD1 (5 bases). The CDR3 DNA is TGTGCCAGCAGCTTAGTTGCGACAGCATACGAGCAGTACTTC. Its translation is CASSLVATAYEQYF. Supplemented by reference TRBV11-2 and TRBJ2-7, the full variable domain reads EAGVAQSPRYKIIEKRQSVAFWCNPISGHATLYWYQQILGQGPKLLIQFQNNGVVDDSQLPKDRFSAERLKGVDSTLKIQPAKLEDSAVYLCASSLVATAYEQYFGPGTRLTVT.